A single sample gave rise to the 26 T cell receptor beta chains below, sequenced in a study of blood T cell repertoires in COVID-19. Assay: immunoSEQ multiplex PCR; the TCRdb copy retains only in-frame clones and omits some. The table includes tens of thousands of clones, approximately 80% detected once. Sequencing was done on a sample of peripheral blood. The receptors derive from an older man with acute or convalescent COVID-19.

This clone was seen a handful of times. The rearrangement links TRBV7-8 to TRBJ2-2, with D possibly TRBD1 on 5 matching bases. Germline CDR1 reads SGHVS; CDR2 reads FQNEAQ. The CDR3 has 15 residues. The V end was cut by 1 base, the J end by 4 bases, with 10 bases between. The CDR3 protein is CASSLVRVSTGELFF. CDR3 sequence (DNA): TGTGCCAGCAGCTTAGTCAGGGTTAGCACCGGGGAGCTGTTTTTT.

There are a few counts of this clone. The genes are TRBV7-2 and TRBJ1-2; D is undetermined. Germline assignment: CDR1 SGHTA and CDR2 FQGNSA. This CDR3 is built from 14 residues. The V end lost 1 base, the J end lost 0 bases, and 6 bases lay between the germline ends. The CDR3, as DNA: TGTGCCAGCAGCTTAGACAGAACTAACTATGGCTACACCTTC. Translating it yields CASSLDRTNYGYTF.

V is TRBV5-1 and J is TRBJ2-1; D is possibly TRBD1 (6 bases). Germline V gene sequence: CDR1 SGHRS, CDR2 YFSETQ. Deletions cut 1 base from V and 4 bases from J, with 9 bases between. The CDR3 is made up of 14 amino acids. CDR3 sequence reads: CASSLRQGYNEQFF. CDR3 DNA: TGCGCCAGCAGCTTGCGGCAGGGGTACAATGAGCAGTTCTTC. The complete variable domain, with remaining parts taken from reference TRBV5-1 and TRBJ2-1, reads KAGVTQTPRYLIKTRGQQVTLSCSPISGHRSVSWYQQTPGQGLQFLFEYFSETQRNKGNFPGRFSGRQFSNSRSEMNVSTLELGDSALYLCASSLRQGYNEQFFGPGTRLTVL.

The rearrangement joins TRBV21-1 to TRBJ2-1; the table's D call, TRBD2, was not checked against the DNA. TRBV21-1 is marked as a pseudogene. The CDR3 contains 18 residues. CDR3 DNA sequence: TGTGCCAGCAGCTCCCGGACTAGCGGGGGGAGGTCCTACAATGAGCAGTTCTTC. Translation gives CASSSRTSGGRSYNEQFF.

The V gene is TRBV11-2, the J gene TRBJ2-2; D is perhaps TRBD2 (5 bases). CDR1 and CDR2 (germline): SGHAT, FQNNGV. The CDR3 has 15 amino acids. Trimming took 1 base from V and 7 from J, leaving 13 bases between them. The CDR3 sequence is CASSLVSGKVGELFF. DNA for the CDR3: TGTGCCAGCAGCTTAGTATCGGGGAAGGTCGGGGAGCTGTTTTTT. Supplemented by reference TRBV11-2 and TRBJ2-2, the full variable domain reads EAGVAQSPRYKIIEKRQSVAFWCNPISGHATLYWYQQILGQGPKLLIQFQNNGVVDDSQLPKDRFSAERLKGVDSTLKIQPAKLEDSAVYLCASSLVSGKVGELFFGEGSRLTVL.

The CDR3 sequence: CASSPGTSGSHEQFF. CDR3 bases: TGTGCCAGCAGTCCCGGGACTAGCGGGAGTCATGAGCAGTTCTTC. The V gene is TRBV28, the J gene TRBJ2-1; 14 bases are shared with TRBD2. Germline assignment: CDR1 MDHEN and CDR2 SYDVKM. This CDR3 is built from 15 residues. Trimming cost V 5 bases and J 8 bases; bases outside gene matches: 5.

The rearrangement links TRBV5-4 to TRBJ2-5; 7 bases fit TRBD1. The trim removed 0 bases at V and 4 bases at J, leaving 12 bases unmatched. This CDR3 contains 17 residues. Germline V gene sequence: CDR1 SGHNT, CDR2 YYREEE (reference sequence). The CDR3 region has the DNA TGTGCCAGCAGCTTGGCGGGTACAGGGGTATATCGAGAGACCCAGTACTTC. It yields the protein CASSLAGTGVYRETQYF. Full variable domain (missing parts from reference TRBV5-4 and TRBJ2-5): ETGVTQSPTHLIKTRGQQVTLRCSSQSGHNTVSWYQQALGQGPQFIFQYYREEENGRGNFPPRFSGLQFPNYSSELNVNALELDDSALYLCASSLAGTGVYRETQYFGPGTRLLVL.

This clone was seen more than once but under ten times. The chain uses TRBV3-1 (or the pseudogene TRBV3-2) and TRBJ2-1; 10 bases agree with TRBD2. This CDR3 spans 17 amino acids. The ends lost 3 bases at V and 6 bases at J; junction bases unmatched: 11. The germline CDR1 and CDR2 sequences are LGHDT and YNNKEL (reference sequence). The CDR3 here is CASSQALGLAGVNEQFF. In DNA, the CDR3 is TGTGCCAGCAGCCAGGCCCTGGGGCTAGCGGGAGTCAATGAGCAGTTCTTC.

The chain is built from TRBV19 and TRBJ2-7, with TRBD1 as a possible D gene (6 bases). The CDR3 is made up of 16 amino acids. Trimming cost V 3 bases and J 2 bases, with 17 bases left between them. Germline V CDR1 and CDR2: LNHDA, SQIVND (reference sequence). Here the CDR3 reads CASSISGTLGTYEQYF. The CDR3 bases are TGTGCCAGTAGTATTAGTGGGACACTAGGAACCTACGAGCAGTACTTC. Filled out from reference TRBV19 and TRBJ2-7, the complete variable domain reads DGGITQSPKYLFRKEGQNVTLSCEQNLNHDAMYWYRQDPGQGLRLIYYSQIVNDFQKGDIAEGYSVSREKKESFPLTVTSAQKNPTAFYLCASSISGTLGTYEQYFGPGTRLTVT.

This chain joins TRBV28 and TRBJ1-4, with D perhaps matching TRBD1 (5 bases). The CDR3 is made up of 14 amino acids. Germline CDR1 is MDHEN and CDR2 is SYDVKM. Deletions cut 6 bases from V and 4 bases from J, with 12 bases between. CDR3 residues: CASRRTPHNEKLFF. CDR3 sequence (DNA): TGTGCCAGCAGGAGGACACCCCATAATGAAAAACTGTTTTTT.

V is TRBV6-5 and J is TRBJ2-2; D might be TRBD1 (6 bases). This CDR3 is built from 16 residues. Germline loops: CDR1 MNHEY, CDR2 SVGAGI. V lost 0 bases, J lost 1 base, and 9 bases lay in between. CDR3 sequence: CASSYSLTGNTGELFF. In DNA, the CDR3 is TGTGCCAGCAGTTACTCCCTGACAGGGAACACCGGGGAGCTGTTTTTT.

V is TRBV7-9 and J is TRBJ1-2, with D possibly TRBD1 on 6 matching bases. The V and J ends lost 5 bases and 2 bases respectively, with 18 bases between them. The germline V gene has CDR1 SEHNR and CDR2 FQNEAQ (reference sequence). The CDR3 covers 16 residues. CDR3 sequence: CASSRGGPQENYGYTF. The CDR3 DNA is TGTGCCAGCAGCCGGGGGGGGCCACAGGAGAACTATGGCTACACCTTC.

This chain links TRBV28 with TRBJ1-2; 10 nucleotides line up with TRBD1. The CDR3 loop spans 15 amino acids. Trimming took 5 bases from V and 5 from J; bases not matched to a gene: 8. From germline, CDR1 is MDHEN and CDR2 SYDVKM. In nucleotides, the CDR3 is TGTGCCAGCAGTCCCGGGACAGGGGCGGGGTATGGCTACACCTTC. Residues: CASSPGTGAGYGYTF.

The chain links TRBV5-5 to TRBJ1-6; 9 nucleotides align to TRBD1. This CDR3 has 16 amino acids. The germline V gene has CDR1 SGHKS and CDR2 YYEKEE (reference sequence). Trimming at V came to 4 bases and at J to 10 bases, leaving 12 bases not matched to a gene. Here the CDR3 reads CASSIEQGAMKSPLHF. The CDR3 bases are TGTGCCAGCAGCATAGAACAGGGGGCGATGAAATCACCCCTCCACTTT.

This CDR3 reads CASSTPGESTDTQYF. The CDR3 DNA follows: TGTGCCAGCAGTACCCCGGGGGAAAGCACAGATACGCAGTATTTT. The chain recombines TRBV27 with TRBJ2-3, with D possibly being TRBD2 (6 bases). The CDR3 consists of 15 residues. The germline V gene encodes CDR1 MNHEY and CDR2 SMNVEV (reference sequence). The germline V and J ends were trimmed by 5 bases and 0 bases, with 12 bases remaining between them.

V gene TRBV28 combines with J gene TRBJ2-1; tentative D call: TRBD2 (7 bases). Trimming took 6 bases from V and 4 from J, leaving 13 bases between them. Germline V lookup: CDR1 MDHEN, CDR2 SYDVKM. The CDR3 covers 14 residues. The DNA for the CDR3 is TGTGCCAGCAGCCTCGGGGGGCTATACAATGAGCAGTTCTTC. This gives the protein CASSLGGLYNEQFF. Filled out from reference TRBV28 and TRBJ2-1, the complete variable domain reads DVKVTQSSRYLVKRTGEKVFLECVQDMDHENMFWYRQDPGLGLRLIYFSYDVKMKEKGDIPEGYSVSREKKERFSLILESASTNQTSMYLCASSLGGLYNEQFFGPGTRLTVL.

This sequence joins TRBV2 and TRBJ1-5; 10 bases agree with TRBD1. The CDR3 totals 16 residues. The V gene end was trimmed by 6 bases and the J gene end by 0 bases; junction bases not matched to a gene: 5. Germline CDR1 is SNHLY and CDR2 is FYNNEI. The CDR3 spells CASRDGTGVSNQPQHF. Written as DNA, the CDR3 is TGTGCCAGCAGGGACGGGACAGGGGTTAGCAATCAGCCCCAGCATTTT.

The CDR3 spells CASSRGTGGRETQYF. CDR3 DNA sequence: TGTGCCAGCAGCCGGGGAACGGGGGGACGGGAGACCCAGTACTTC. V usage is TRBV6-5 and J usage is TRBJ2-5, with 7 bases matching TRBD2. Germline trimming cut 6 bases from V and 5 bases from J; bases unmatched to any gene: 12. The CDR3 covers 15 residues. Germline values: CDR1 MNHEY, CDR2 SVGAGI.

This clone has only one observation. This sequence joins TRBV6-1 and TRBJ2-1; TRBD1 agrees at 8 bases. The CDR3 has 14 residues. After removal of 1 base from V and 4 bases from J, the junction contained 0 bases not matched to a gene. Germline CDR1 and CDR2: MNHNS and SASEGT. CDR3 protein: CASSEDRGYNEQFF. For the CDR3, the DNA is TGTGCCAGCAGTGAAGACAGGGGGTACAATGAGCAGTTCTTC.

The rearrangement joins TRBV28 to TRBJ2-3; 10 bases fit TRBD2. Germline lookup yields CDR1 MDHEN and CDR2 SYDVKM. CDR3 size: 15 residues. Trimming at V came to 2 bases and at J to 1 base, leaving 0 bases not matched to a gene. CDR3 nucleotides: TGTGCCAGCAGTTTAACTAGCGGGGGCACAGATACGCAGTATTTT. Translated: CASSLTSGGTDTQYF.

The chain has TRBV19 and TRBJ1-2; D not certain. V was pared by 3 bases and J by 0 bases, with 14 bases between. This CDR3 has 16 residues. From germline, CDR1 is LNHDA and CDR2 SQIVND (reference sequence). The chain's CDR3 is CASSIGQREANYGYTF. CDR3 DNA sequence: TGTGCCAGTAGTATTGGGCAGAGGGAAGCTAACTATGGCTACACCTTC.

The CDR3 nucleotides read TGTGCCAGCAGTTTAAGGCGGGGCACAGATACGCAGTATTTT. Amino acid sequence: CASSLRRGTDTQYF. The rearrangement joins TRBV27 to TRBJ2-3, with D perhaps TRBD2 (5 bases). The CDR3 loop spans 14 amino acids. V shed 2 bases and J shed 1 base, with 7 bases lying between them. Per germline, CDR1 MNHEY and CDR2 SMNVEV (reference sequence).

The gene calls are TRBV28 and TRBJ1-5, with 7 bases that match TRBD1. V gave up 6 bases and J gave up 0 bases; unmatched junction bases: 2. This CDR3 region has 14 residues. The V gene's germline CDR1 is MDHEN and CDR2 SYDVKM. CDR3 bases: TGTGCCAGCAGGGGACAGAATAGCAATCAGCCCCAGCATTTT. It is translated as CASRGQNSNQPQHF.

This clone was seen only a few times. This chain connects TRBV7-6 to TRBJ1-4; D gene unclear. Trimming took 3 bases from V and 3 from J, leaving 11 bases between them. CDR3 length equals 15 residues. CDR1 SGHVS and CDR2 FNYEAQ come from the germline V gene. The chain's CDR3 is CASSFVGGSNEKLFF. In nucleotides, the CDR3 is TGTGCCAGCAGCTTCGTAGGAGGGTCTAATGAAAAACTGTTTTTT.

The genes are TRBV15 and TRBJ2-7; 10 bases fit TRBD2. V lost 8 bases and J lost 0; bases outside the gene matches: 13. Germline-derived CDR1 and CDR2 are LNHNV and YYDKDF (reference sequence). The CDR3 runs 17 residues. The CDR3 DNA reads as TGTGCCACCGGGGTAAGAACTAGCGGGACGGGCTCCTACGAGCAGTACTTC. Its protein is CATGVRTSGTGSYEQYF.

The chain uses TRBV19 and TRBJ1-2; 7 bases line up with TRBD1. This CDR3 comprises 16 residues. In germline, CDR1 is LNHDA, CDR2 SQIVND (reference sequence). V lost 0 bases and J lost 0; bases outside the gene matches: 4. CDR3 region: CASSIDRQGANYGYTF. DNA for the CDR3: TGTGCCAGTAGTATAGATCGACAGGGAGCTAACTATGGCTACACCTTC.